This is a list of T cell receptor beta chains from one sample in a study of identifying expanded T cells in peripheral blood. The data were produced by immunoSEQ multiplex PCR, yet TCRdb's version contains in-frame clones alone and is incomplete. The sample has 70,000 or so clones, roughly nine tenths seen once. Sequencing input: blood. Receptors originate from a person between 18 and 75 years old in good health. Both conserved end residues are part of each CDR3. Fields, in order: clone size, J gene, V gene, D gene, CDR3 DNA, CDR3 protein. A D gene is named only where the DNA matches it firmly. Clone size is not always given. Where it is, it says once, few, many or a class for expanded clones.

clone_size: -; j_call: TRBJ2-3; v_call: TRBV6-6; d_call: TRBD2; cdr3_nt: TGTGCCAGCAGTTATACGGGGGGTCTCACAGATACGCAGTATTTT; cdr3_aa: CASSYTGGLTDTQYF
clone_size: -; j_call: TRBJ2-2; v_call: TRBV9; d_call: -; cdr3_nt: TGTGCCAGCAGCGTATACAAGAACACCGGGGAGCTGTTTTTT; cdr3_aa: CASSVYKNTGELFF
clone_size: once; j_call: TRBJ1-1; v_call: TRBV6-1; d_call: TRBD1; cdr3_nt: TGTGCCAGCGGTCTACAGGGGTACACTGAAGCTTTCTTT; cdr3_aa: CASGLQGYTEAFF
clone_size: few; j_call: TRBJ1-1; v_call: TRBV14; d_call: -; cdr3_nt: TGTGCCAGCAGCCAAGTACCTGGCACTGAAGCTTTCTTT; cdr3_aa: CASSQVPGTEAFF
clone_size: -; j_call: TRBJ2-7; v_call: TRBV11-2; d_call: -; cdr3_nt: TGTGCCAGCAGCCTCACCTACGAGCAGTACTTC; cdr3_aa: CASSLTYEQYF
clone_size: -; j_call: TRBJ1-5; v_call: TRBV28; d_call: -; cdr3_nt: TGTGCCAGCAGTTATCGGGGCGGTGGGAAAAATCAGCCCCAGCATTTT; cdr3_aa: CASSYRGGGKNQPQHF
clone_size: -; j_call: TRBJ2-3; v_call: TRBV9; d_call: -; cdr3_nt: TGTGCCAGCAGCCCCCGCCGCACAGATACGCAGTATTTT; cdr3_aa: CASSPRRTDTQYF
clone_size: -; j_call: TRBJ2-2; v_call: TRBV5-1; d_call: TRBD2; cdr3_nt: TGCGCCAGCAGCTCGGGGACTAGCGGGAACACCGGGGAGCTGTTTTTT; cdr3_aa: CASSSGTSGNTGELFF
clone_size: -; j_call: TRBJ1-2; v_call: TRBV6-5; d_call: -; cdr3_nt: TGTGCCAGCAGCCCTATGGTAGCGGTATATGGCTACACCTTC; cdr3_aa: CASSPMVAVYGYTF
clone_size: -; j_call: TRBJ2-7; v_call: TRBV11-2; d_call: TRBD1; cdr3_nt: TGTGCCAGCAGCTACCGACAGGGGGCAGGGGAGCAGTACTTC; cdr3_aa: CASSYRQGAGEQYF
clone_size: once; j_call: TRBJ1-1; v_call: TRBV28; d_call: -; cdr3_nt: TGTGCCAGCAGTTTAATGGAGGCCATGAACACTGAAGCTTTCTTT; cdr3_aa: CASSLMEAMNTEAFF
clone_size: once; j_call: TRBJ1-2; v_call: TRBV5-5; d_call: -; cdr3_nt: TGTGCCAGCAGCTTGGGATTATCACAATCAGACTATGGCTACACCTTC; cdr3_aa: CASSLGLSQSDYGYTF
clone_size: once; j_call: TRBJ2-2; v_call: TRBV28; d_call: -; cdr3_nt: TGTGCCAGCAGGCCAAACAGACTCAAGGGGTGGAACACCGGGGAGCTGTTTTTT; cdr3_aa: CASRPNRLKGWNTGELFF
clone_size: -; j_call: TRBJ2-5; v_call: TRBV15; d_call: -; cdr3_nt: TGTGCCACCAGCAGAGCAGGGTCGGGAGAGACCCAGTACTTC; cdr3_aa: CATSRAGSGETQYF
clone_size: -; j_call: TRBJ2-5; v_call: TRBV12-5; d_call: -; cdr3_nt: TGTGCTAGTGGTTTTTTCGGGGACCCTGGGACCCAGTACTTC; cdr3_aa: CASGFFGDPGTQYF
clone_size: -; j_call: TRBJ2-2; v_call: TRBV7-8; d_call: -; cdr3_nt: TGTGCCAGCAGCTTAGAGGGCCCTGCGGGAAACACCGGGGAGCTGTTTTTT; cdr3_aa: CASSLEGPAGNTGELFF
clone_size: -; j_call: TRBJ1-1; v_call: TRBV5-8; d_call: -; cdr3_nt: TGTGCCAGCAGCCCGTTATCTACAGGGACGAGGGCTGAAGCTTTCTTT; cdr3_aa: CASSPLSTGTRAEAFF
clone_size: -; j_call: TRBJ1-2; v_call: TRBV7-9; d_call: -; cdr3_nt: TGTGCGGACCCCGGGTGGAGTCCAAACTATGGCTACACCTTC; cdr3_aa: CADPGWSPNYGYTF
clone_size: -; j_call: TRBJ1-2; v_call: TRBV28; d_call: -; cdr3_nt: TGTGCCAGCAGCTCGTTGGGGTTGGAGGGGATTAACTATGGCTACACCTTC; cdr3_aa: CASSSLGLEGINYGYTF
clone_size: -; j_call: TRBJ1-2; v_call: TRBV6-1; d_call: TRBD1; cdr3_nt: TGTGCCACCAGCACACGTAGGGGGCGAGACTATGGCTACACCTTC; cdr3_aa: CATSTRRGRDYGYTF
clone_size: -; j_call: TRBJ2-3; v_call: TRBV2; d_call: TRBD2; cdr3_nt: TGTGCCAGCAGTGTGGAGCGGGAGATGGCAGATACGCAGTATTTT; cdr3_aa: CASSVEREMADTQYF
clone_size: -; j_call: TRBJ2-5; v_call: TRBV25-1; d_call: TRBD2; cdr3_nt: TGTGCCAGCAGTGAGCTAGGGTCAACCGGGACTAAACAAGAGACCCAGTACTTC; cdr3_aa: CASSELGSTGTKQETQYF
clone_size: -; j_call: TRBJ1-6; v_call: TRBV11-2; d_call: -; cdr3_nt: TGTGCCAGCAGCTTATTTCGGGACGATAATTCACCCCTCCACTTT; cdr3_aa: CASSLFRDDNSPLHF
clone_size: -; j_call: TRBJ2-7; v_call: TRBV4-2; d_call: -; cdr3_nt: TGTGCCAGCAGCCAAGGCAGGGGGGACGAGCAGTACTTC; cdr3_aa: CASSQGRGDEQYF
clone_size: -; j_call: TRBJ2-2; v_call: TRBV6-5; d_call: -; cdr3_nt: TGTGCCAGCAGGCGACCACTAGCTGCCGGGGAGCTGTTTTTT; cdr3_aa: CASRRPLAAGELFF
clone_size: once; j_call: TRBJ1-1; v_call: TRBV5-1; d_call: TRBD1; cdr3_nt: TGCGCCAGCAGCCGACTCCCCGGGACAGCGAACACTGAAGCTTTCTTT; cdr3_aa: CASSRLPGTANTEAFF
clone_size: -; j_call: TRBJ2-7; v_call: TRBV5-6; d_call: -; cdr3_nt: TGTGCCAGCAGCTTTGGCAGCTCCTACGAGCAGTACTTC; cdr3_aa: CASSFGSSYEQYF
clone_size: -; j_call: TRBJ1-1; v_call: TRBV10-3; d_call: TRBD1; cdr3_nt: TGTGCCAGCAGGACAGGGGTAAACACTGAAGCTTTCTTT; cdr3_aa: CASRTGVNTEAFF
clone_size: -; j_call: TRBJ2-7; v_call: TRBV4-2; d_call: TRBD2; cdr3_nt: TGTGCCAGCAGCCCCGAAGGTAGCGGGAGTTACGAGCAGTACTTC; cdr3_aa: CASSPEGSGSYEQYF
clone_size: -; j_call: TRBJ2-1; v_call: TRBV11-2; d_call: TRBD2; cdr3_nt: TGTGCCAGCAGCTTTAGCGGGGGGATTTACAATGAGCAGTTCTTC; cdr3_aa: CASSFSGGIYNEQFF